This T cell receptor beta chain was captured by sequencing in a study of T cells in Graves' hyperthyroidism and ophthalmopathy. Study-level points and caveats: Blood shared most expanded thyroid clonotypes above 0.001.

This clonotype was counted ten times or more. Antigen unknown. TCR beta CDR3 region amplification was performed from RNA transcripts. When the TCR CDR3 underwent first-round RT-PCR, the HTBI primer set was used. Using its own MiXCR run on the multiplex PCR reads, TCRdb lists one record per CDR3 protein. The sample contains over 500,000 distinct CDR3 sequences, 46% of which appear only once. Germline V gene lookup returns CDR1 LGHDT and CDR2 YNNKEL (reference sequence). J gave up 2 bases and V 4 bases, and 2 bases lay outside the gene matches. CDR3 length equals 14 residues. Each diagnosis was grounded in clinical symptoms, serum thyroxine and TRAb, thyroid ultrasound, and orbital computed tomography.

Sequenced: peripheral blood or thyroid tissue (not recorded which). This sequence was found in an adult woman with Graves' disease, either hyperthyroidism or ophthalmopathy (not recorded which). The J gene is TRBJ1-5, the V gene TRBV3-1; the match to TRBD1 covers 7 bases. The CDR3: CASSPGQRNQPQHF. In DNA, the CDR3 is TGTGCCAGCAGCCCGGGACAGCGCAATCAGCCCCAGCATTTT.